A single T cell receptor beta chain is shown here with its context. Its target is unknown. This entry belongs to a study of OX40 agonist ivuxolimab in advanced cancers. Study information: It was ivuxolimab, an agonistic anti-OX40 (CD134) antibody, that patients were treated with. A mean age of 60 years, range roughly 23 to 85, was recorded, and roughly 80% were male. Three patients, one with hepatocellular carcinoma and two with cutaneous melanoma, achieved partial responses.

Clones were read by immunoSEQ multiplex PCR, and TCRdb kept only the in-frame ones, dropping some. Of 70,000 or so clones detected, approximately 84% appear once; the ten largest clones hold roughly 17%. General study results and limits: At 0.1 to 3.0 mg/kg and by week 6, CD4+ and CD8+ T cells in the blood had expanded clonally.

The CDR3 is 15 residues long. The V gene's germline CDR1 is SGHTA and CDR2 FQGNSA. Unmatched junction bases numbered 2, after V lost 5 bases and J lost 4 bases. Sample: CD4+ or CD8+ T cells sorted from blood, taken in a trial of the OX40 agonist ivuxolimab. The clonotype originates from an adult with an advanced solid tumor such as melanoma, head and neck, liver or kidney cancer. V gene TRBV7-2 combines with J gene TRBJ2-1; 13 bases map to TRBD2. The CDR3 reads CASSQTSGRYNEQFF. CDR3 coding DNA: TGTGCCAGCAGCCAGACTAGCGGGAGGTACAATGAGCAGTTCTTC.